The 5 T cell receptor beta chains presented below share a single source sample, sequenced in a study of Ad26.COV2.S vaccination and SARS-CoV-2 variants. Documented treatment: some 19 received Ad26.COV2.S at low or high dose, single or two shots; 5 received placebo; per-sample allocation not given. Day 63 after the first vaccine or placebo injection was the time point for sampling. Assay: immunoSEQ multiplex PCR; the TCRdb copy retains only in-frame clones and omits some. Among 400,000 or so clones listed, 75% to 90% were seen once. Specimen: peripheral blood, collected in a trial of Ad26.COV2.S vaccine versus placebo. The receptors stem from a person between 18 and 59 years old who received the Ad26.COV2.S COVID-19 vaccine or a placebo.

J is TRBJ2-7 and V is TRBV30, with D hard to call. CDR1 GTSNPN and CDR2 SVGIG come from the germline V gene (reference sequence). This CDR3 spans 14 amino acids. The V end was cut by 2 bases, the J end by 0 bases, with 11 bases between. CDR3 residues: CAWSWGRSSYEQYF. The CDR3 bases are TGTGCCTGGAGTTGGGGTCGAAGCTCCTACGAGCAGTACTTC.

The chain combines TRBV28 with TRBJ1-4, with 7 bases identical to TRBD1. CDR3 length equals 14 residues. Germline assignment: CDR1 MDHEN and CDR2 SYDVKM. V was clipped by 6 bases and J by 3 bases; unmatched bases: 4. The CDR3 region has the DNA TGTGCCAGCAGCCTGGGACAGCCTAATGAAAAACTGTTTTTT. Translated, it gives CASSLGQPNEKLFF.

This rearrangement joins TRBV7-9 to TRBJ1-1, with 7 bases aligning to TRBD1. This CDR3 comprises 13 residues. Unmatched junction bases numbered 7, after V lost 7 bases and J lost 5 bases. Germline lookup yields CDR1 SEHNR and CDR2 FQNEAQ (reference sequence). The CDR3 sequence is CASITGVRTEAFF. The CDR3 DNA is TGTGCCAGCATCACAGGGGTAAGAACTGAAGCTTTCTTT.

The genes are TRBV10-3 and TRBJ1-2; 7 bases are a match to TRBD1. Germline lookup yields CDR1 ENHRY and CDR2 SYGVKD. This CDR3 is 14 amino acids long. Trimming removed 6 bases from V and 0 bases from J; junction bases left unmatched: 4. The CDR3 DNA is TGTGCCATCAGAGAGGGACAGTCTAACTATGGCTACACCTTC. Its protein is CAIREGQSNYGYTF.

V is TRBV11-3 and J is TRBJ2-1, with D hard to call. Trimming took 7 bases from V and 3 from J, leaving 13 bases between them. This CDR3 is built from 14 residues. Germline V gene lookup returns CDR1 SGHNT and CDR2 YENEEA. CDR3 DNA sequence: TGTGCCAGCAAACCGGGCGCCAACTACAATGAGCAGTTCTTC. Its translation is CASKPGANYNEQFF.